These 29 T cell receptor beta chains share one sample of origin, sequenced in a study of CD8 T cells in ankylosing spondylitis. In TCRdb, the 5' RACE reads were re-called with MiXCR into one record per CDR3 protein. The table shows more than 150,000 distinct CDR3 sequences, with 9.5% to 15% occurring only once. The sequenced material came from blood, either unsorted or a sorted T cell fraction (not recorded which). The receptor source for this set is a male donor with ankylosing spondylitis or in good health (not recorded which).

This clonotype has ten or more counts. The chain is built from TRBV29-1 and TRBJ2-3, with D perhaps matching TRBD1 (6 bases). Trimming removed 6 bases at V and 8 bases at J, with 21 bases between. In germline, CDR1 is SQVTM, CDR2 ANQGSEA. This CDR3 comprises 14 residues. The CDR3 is CSVTQTGPSVTQYF. CDR3 DNA sequence: TGCAGCGTGACCCAGACAGGACCGTCTGTTACGCAGTATTTT.

This clonotype was counted many times. The J gene is TRBJ2-1, the V gene TRBV7-6, with 9 bases aligning to TRBD2. J was trimmed by 4 bases and V by 5 bases; bases with no gene match: 9. The CDR3 is 16 amino acids. Germline loops: CDR1 SGHVS, CDR2 FNYEAQ. CDR3 bases: TGTGCCAGCAGCCACCCCGGACTAGCGCCTTACAATGAGCAGTTCTTC. This gives the protein CASSHPGLAPYNEQFF.

This clonotype showed up many times. The CDR3, as DNA: TGCAGTGCTACCGCCCCAGGGCCACCGTACAATGAGCAGTTCTTC. Its translation: CSATAPGPPYNEQFF. The genes are TRBV20-1 and TRBJ2-1; D is possibly TRBD1 (5 bases). Germline assignment: CDR1 DFQATT and CDR2 SNEGSKA (reference sequence). The CDR3 contains 15 residues. Trimming removed 4 bases at V and 4 bases at J, with 17 bases between.

This clonotype was recorded at least ten times. The chain employs TRBV29-1 and TRBJ2-7; TRBD2 agrees at 11 bases. CDR1 is SQVTM and CDR2 is ANQGSEA in the germline V gene. Trimming took 3 bases from V and 4 from J; bases not matched to a gene: 5. CDR3 length: 14 amino acids. CDR3 in DNA: TGCAGCGTTGAGTTAGCGGGAGGGCGATACGAGCAGTACTTC. Translated: CSVELAGGRYEQYF.

This clonotype has just a few counts. The rearrangement joins TRBV4-2 to TRBJ2-5; TRBD1 might be the D (5 bases). Trimming took off 0 bases at V and 4 bases at J, with 15 bases between the two ends. The CDR3 has 16 residues. The germline CDR1 and CDR2 sequences are LGHNA and YNFKEQ. The CDR3 sequence: CASSQEAPWGRETQYF. The CDR3 DNA sequence: TGTGCCAGCAGCCAAGAAGCCCCGTGGGGCCGAGAGACCCAGTACTTC.

This clonotype occurred a few times. The J gene is TRBJ2-1, the V gene TRBV29-1; D might be TRBD1 (5 bases). From germline, CDR1 is SQVTM and CDR2 ANQGSEA. Trimming took 7 bases from V and 6 from J, leaving 19 bases between them. CDR3 length equals 14 residues. CDR3 in amino acids: CSGSGAKAANEQFF. The CDR3 bases are TGCAGCGGTAGTGGGGCAAAGGCTGCCAATGAGCAGTTCTTC.

J is TRBJ2-7 and V is TRBV12-5; no clear D gene. The CDR3 totals 14 residues. The germline CDR1 and CDR2 sequences are LGHNT and FRNRAP. V was pared by 2 bases and J by 2 bases, with 10 bases between. The CDR3 is CASGLSNQAYEQYF. The CDR3 region has the DNA TGTGCTAGTGGTTTGTCCAATCAGGCCTACGAGCAGTACTTC.

V and J are TRBV20-1 and TRBJ2-7; 9 bases agree with TRBD1. CDR3 length: 12 residues. Germline-derived CDR1 and CDR2 are DFQATT and SNEGSKA (reference sequence). The trim removed 3 bases at V and 3 bases at J, leaving 0 bases unmatched. The chain's CDR3 is CSARTGGYEQYF. The CDR3 coding sequence is TGCAGTGCTAGGACAGGGGGCTACGAGCAGTACTTC.

The rearrangement links TRBV7-9 to TRBJ1-4, with D perhaps TRBD1 (5 bases). The CDR3 contains 14 residues. Trimming removed 2 bases at V and 1 base at J, with 5 bases between. Germline CDR1 is SEHNR and CDR2 is FQNEAQ (reference sequence). This chain's CDR3 is CASSLQGTNEKLFF. CDR3 DNA: TGTGCCAGCAGCTTACAGGGAACTAATGAAAAACTGTTTTTT.

A few counts support this clonotype. The chain combines TRBV12-3 or TRBV12-4 with TRBJ1-2; weak D call: TRBD1 (5 bases). The CDR3 runs to 12 residues. V lost 6 bases and J lost 2, with 7 bases in between. CDR3 protein: CASRDSNYGYTF. CDR3 sequence (DNA): TGTGCCAGCAGAGACAGCAACTATGGCTACACCTTC.

V usage is TRBV6-1 and J usage is TRBJ1-4, with D unclear. The CDR3 loop spans 15 amino acids. Germline-derived CDR1 and CDR2 are MNHNS and SASEGT. V was shortened by 6 bases and J by 0 bases, with 11 bases between the two germline ends. CDR3 in DNA: TGTGCCAGCAGGGCCGCAGTCGCAACTAATGAAAAACTGTTTTTT. It codes for CASRAAVATNEKLFF.

The V and J genes are TRBV20-1 and TRBJ2-1; D perhaps matches TRBD2 (5 bases). Per germline, CDR1 DFQATT and CDR2 SNEGSKA (reference sequence). This CDR3 is 14 amino acids long. Trimming removed 5 bases at V and 2 bases at J, with 13 bases between. CDR3 protein: CSASLQLAYNEQFF. In DNA, the CDR3 is TGCAGTGCTTCACTCCAACTAGCCTACAATGAGCAGTTCTTC.

This clonotype was seen a handful of times. The chain employs TRBV29-1 and TRBJ2-4; possibly TRBD1 for D (5 bases). This CDR3 comprises 11 residues. Per the germline V gene, CDR1 is SQVTM and CDR2 is ANQGSEA. The V gene lost 2 bases and the J gene lost 15 bases, with 14 bases spanning the gap. CDR3 nucleotides: TGCAGCGTTGAAAGGCAGGGAAAGGTGTACTTC. Amino acids: CSVERQGKVYF.

This clonotype was found a few times. This sequence joins TRBV4-1 and TRBJ2-7; D gene uncertain. V lost 2 bases to trimming and J lost 5 bases, with 16 bases between them. Germline CDR1 and CDR2: MGHRA and YSYEKL. This CDR3 spans 15 amino acids. The CDR3 DNA sequence: TGCGCCAGCAGCCAAAGGCTAGATTGGGTGGACGAGCAGTACTTC. Translation: CASSQRLDWVDEQYF.

V and J are TRBV6-1 and TRBJ2-5; 11 nucleotides align to TRBD2. The CDR3 spans 16 residues. Per germline, CDR1 MNHNS and CDR2 SASEGT. V dropped 6 bases and J dropped 0; count of bases not matched to a gene: 6. CDR3 DNA: TGTGCCAGCAGCCTACTAGCGGGAGCGTACCAAGAGACCCAGTACTTC. Residues: CASSLLAGAYQETQYF.

This rearrangement joins TRBV5-5 to TRBJ1-1; D not resolved. Germline assignment: CDR1 SGHKS and CDR2 YYEKEE (reference sequence). Trimming shortened V by 0 bases and J by 1 base, and 10 bases separated the two germline ends. The CDR3 spans 15 residues. The CDR3 region is CASSLVAFGNTEAFF. CDR3 nucleotide sequence: TGTGCCAGCAGCTTGGTGGCTTTCGGGAACACTGAAGCTTTCTTT.

This clonotype was detected ten times or more. This chain joins TRBV5-1 and TRBJ2-7; D tentatively reads TRBD1 or TRBD2 (5 bases each). Germline V gene lookup returns CDR1 SGHRS and CDR2 YFSETQ. The CDR3 has 14 amino acids. Trimming pared 4 bases from V and 2 bases from J, leaving 13 bases between. The CDR3 is CASSTGDGAYEQYF. In nucleotides, the CDR3 is TGCGCCAGCAGCACCGGGGACGGAGCCTACGAGCAGTACTTC.

In its sample, this clonotype was seen a few times. The genes are TRBV12-3 or TRBV12-4 and TRBJ2-7; 8 nucleotides agree with TRBD2. With V trimmed by 6 bases and J by 0 bases, 7 bases remained unmatched. The CDR3 runs 15 residues. CDR3 DNA sequence: TGTGCCAGCAGCTCACTACTAGCGGCCTCCTACGAGCAGTACTTC. Translation gives CASSSLLAASYEQYF.

This clonotype has ten or more counts. The chain couples TRBV3-1 to TRBJ2-1; tentative D call: TRBD2 (6 bases). This CDR3 region has 16 residues. The ends were cut back, 1 base at V and 0 bases at J, with 10 bases in the middle. Germline V gives CDR1 LGHDT, CDR2 YNNKEL (reference sequence). The CDR3 loop is CASSQGRETSYNEQFF. CDR3 nucleotide sequence: TGTGCCAGCAGCCAAGGGAGGGAGACCTCCTACAATGAGCAGTTCTTC.

In its sample, this clonotype was seen a few times. The gene calls are TRBV2 and TRBJ1-1; D uncertain. The CDR3 has 13 residues. In germline, CDR1 is SNHLY, CDR2 FYNNEI. The germline V and J ends were trimmed by 0 bases and 3 bases, with 5 bases remaining between them. CDR3 nucleotide sequence: TGTGCCAGCAGTGAAGCGGCGCACACTGAAGCTTTCTTT. This translates into CASSEAAHTEAFF.

A few counts support this clonotype. The chain employs TRBV4-1 and TRBJ2-1; TRBD2 agrees at 9 bases. The J segment lost 2 bases and the V segment lost 3 bases, leaving 8 bases of the junction unmatched. CDR3 size: 17 residues. Germline V gives CDR1 MGHRA, CDR2 YSYEKL. This chain's CDR3 is CASSQAGGPGTYNEQFF. In DNA form, the CDR3 reads TGCGCCAGCAGCCAGGCGGGGGGGCCTGGAACCTACAATGAGCAGTTCTTC.

This clonotype was observed a single time. The rearrangement uses TRBV7-9 and TRBJ1-6, with D unclear. V lost 5 bases to trimming and J lost 6 bases, with 14 bases between them. There are 15 residues in the CDR3. Per germline, CDR1 SEHNR and CDR2 FQNEAQ (reference sequence). The CDR3 spells CASSLSEKLNSPLHF. The CDR3 region has the DNA TGTGCCAGCAGCCTTAGCGAGAAACTTAATTCACCCCTCCACTTT.

In its sample, this clonotype was seen a few times. This chain connects TRBV30 to TRBJ1-1, with TRBD1 matching 11 bases. CDR3 length: 14 amino acids. J lost 4 bases, V lost 4 bases, and 5 bases had no gene match. Germline-derived CDR1 and CDR2 are GTSNPN and SVGIG (reference sequence). CDR3 in DNA: TGTGCCTGGACAACCGGGACAGGGGGCACTGAAGCTTTCTTT. Its translation is CAWTTGTGGTEAFF.

In this sample, this clonotype turned up a few times. The V gene is TRBV28, the J gene TRBJ2-3, with D hard to call. The CDR3 runs to 14 residues. Germline-derived CDR1 and CDR2 are MDHEN and SYDVKM. V was pared by 5 bases and J by 2 bases, with 11 bases between. The chain's CDR3 is CASSPGPITDTQYF. The CDR3 DNA is TGTGCCAGCAGTCCCGGACCTATCACAGATACGCAGTATTTT.

A few counts support this clonotype. This chain links TRBV6-1 with TRBJ2-7; D is ambiguous. CDR3 length: 15 residues. In germline, CDR1 is MNHNS, CDR2 SASEGT. Deletions cut 0 bases from V and 3 bases from J, with 12 bases between. CDR3: CASSEAGTARYEQYF. CDR3 in DNA: TGTGCCAGCAGTGAAGCCGGAACAGCCCGCTACGAGCAGTACTTC.

This chain connects TRBV11-2 to TRBJ2-1; 9 positions agree with TRBD1. This CDR3 contains 15 residues. CDR1 SGHAT and CDR2 FQNNGV come from the germline V gene. V dropped 4 bases and J dropped 6; count of bases not matched to a gene: 7. CDR3 in amino acids: CASSSYRGLVNEQFF. Here the CDR3 DNA reads TGTGCCAGCAGCTCCTACAGGGGGCTCGTCAATGAGCAGTTCTTC.

The chain employs TRBV7-8 and TRBJ2-1, with a weak D call TRBD2 (5 bases). V lost 4 bases and J 3 bases, leaving 13 bases between the germline ends. Per germline, CDR1 SGHVS and CDR2 FQNEAQ. This CDR3 has 15 amino acids. CDR3: CASSYGEIGYNEQFF. DNA for the CDR3: TGTGCCAGCAGCTACGGGGAGATCGGCTACAATGAGCAGTTCTTC.

V usage is TRBV10-3 and J usage is TRBJ1-1, with a weak D call TRBD1 (5 bases). The length of the CDR3 is 15 residues. The germline V and J ends were trimmed by 3 bases and 0 bases, with 11 bases remaining between them. Per the germline V gene, CDR1 is ENHRY and CDR2 is SYGVKD. The CDR3 sequence is CAISDTGPMNTEAFF. CDR3 coding DNA: TGTGCCATCAGTGATACAGGACCCATGAACACTGAAGCTTTCTTT.

The chain carries TRBV3-1 and TRBJ2-4, with D perhaps TRBD2 (5 bases). V lost 1 base, J lost 6 bases, and 7 bases lay in between. The CDR3 is 13 residues long. Germline lookup yields CDR1 LGHDT and CDR2 YNNKEL (reference sequence). CDR3 region: CASSQGGPNIQYF. The CDR3 DNA reads as TGTGCCAGCAGCCAAGGCGGGCCAAACATTCAGTACTTC.